Shown below are 19 T cell receptor beta chains from a single sample sequenced in a study of T-cell memory formation after mild COVID-19. TCRdb re-called the 5' RACE reads with MiXCR, one entry per CDR3 protein. The table has about 110,000 distinct CDR3 sequences, about 15% seen once; the top ten hold 28%. Material for sequencing was PBMCs or a T cell subset sorted from them (not recorded which). These receptors all come from an adult woman who had mild COVID-19 (a few samples of this study predate the infection). Cell type and time point are not known.

The table lists this clonotype with a few counts. This sequence joins TRBV9 and TRBJ1-2; tentative D call: TRBD1 (6 bases). The V and J ends lost 7 bases and 3 bases respectively, with 13 bases between them. The V gene's germline CDR1 is SGDLS and CDR2 YYNGEE. CDR3 length equals 13 residues. CDR3 sequence reads: CASGGNRDYGYTF. CDR3 bases: TGTGCCAGCGGTGGAAACAGGGACTATGGCTACACCTTC.

This clonotype was counted only a few times. The chain combines TRBV5-1 with TRBJ1-5; a possible D gene is TRBD1 (5 bases). The ends were cut back, 2 bases at V and 0 bases at J, with 6 bases in the middle. The CDR3 is 14 amino acids. Germline loops: CDR1 SGHRS, CDR2 YFSETQ. In DNA form, the CDR3 reads TGCGCCAGCAGCTTAGACAGTAGCAATCAGCCCCAGCATTTT. This sequence encodes CASSLDSSNQPQHF.

There are many counts of this clonotype. This chain uses TRBV27 with TRBJ1-1, with 8 bases that match TRBD1. The CDR3 totals 17 residues. The germline V gene encodes CDR1 MNHEY and CDR2 SMNVEV (reference sequence). Losses at the gene ends were 4 bases for V and 3 bases for J; bases not matched to a gene: 13. Here the CDR3 DNA reads TGTGCCAGCAGTTCCACAGGGGGTTCTCTTTTGGACACTGAAGCTTTCTTT. It translates to CASSSTGGSLLDTEAFF.

This clonotype has more than one count but fewer than ten. The rearrangement joins TRBV11-2 to TRBJ2-1; D gene uncertain. The ends were cut back, 2 bases at V and 8 bases at J, with 10 bases in the middle. Germline-derived CDR1 and CDR2 are SGHAT and FQNNGV. This CDR3 contains 13 residues. In DNA, the CDR3 is TGTGCCAGCAGCTTATTCCTCACGGATGAGCAGTTCTTC. Encoded protein: CASSLFLTDEQFF.

This clonotype was observed a handful of times. The chain links TRBV12-3 or TRBV12-4 to TRBJ2-1, with D possibly TRBD1 on 5 matching bases. The CDR3 has 18 amino acids. The V end lost 1 base, the J end lost 0 bases, and 16 bases lay between the germline ends. The DNA for the CDR3 is TGTGCCAGCAGTTTAGGGGAAACAGGATTAAGCTCCTACAATGAGCAGTTCTTC. Protein sequence: CASSLGETGLSSYNEQFF.

This clonotype was observed a handful of times. The chain joins TRBV7-8 to TRBJ1-4, with a tentative D call TRBD1 (6 bases). The germline V and J ends were trimmed by 5 bases and 4 bases, with 23 bases remaining between them. CDR1 is SGHVS and CDR2 is FQNEAQ in the germline V gene. This CDR3 has 18 residues. CDR3 bases: TGTGCCAGCAGCATAAGCAGGGCCGCGAGGGGGGTTAATGAAAAACTGTTTTTT. It is translated as CASSISRAARGVNEKLFF.

This clonotype was seen a handful of times. This chain links TRBV6-2 or TRBV6-3 with TRBJ2-1; D perhaps matches TRBD2 (5 bases). CDR3 length: 14 amino acids. Between the trimmed V and J ends, which lost 0 bases and 7 bases, there was a span of 10 bases. Germline V gene sequence: CDR1 MNHEY, CDR2 SVGEGT. The CDR3 protein is CASSYSGVQNEQFF. The DNA for the CDR3 is TGTGCCAGCAGTTACTCGGGAGTTCAGAATGAGCAGTTCTTC.

The V and J genes are TRBV15 and TRBJ2-3; possible D gene TRBD2, 6 bases. Germline CDR1 reads LNHNV; CDR2 reads YYDKDF (reference sequence). CDR3 length: 15 amino acids. The V gene lost 2 bases and the J gene lost 2 bases, with 11 bases spanning the gap. In DNA form, the CDR3 reads TGTGCCACCAGCAGACGAAGGGACTCCACAGATACGCAGTATTTT. Its protein product is CATSRRRDSTDTQYF.

This clonotype was observed a few times. Here the CDR3 reads CASSPTQGIGEKLFF. As DNA, the CDR3 is TGTGCCAGCAGTCCAACCCAGGGGATCGGCGAAAAACTGTTTTTT. The chain joins TRBV12-3 or TRBV12-4 to TRBJ1-4; the D gene is possibly TRBD1 (6 bases). The CDR3 runs to 15 residues. The germline V and J ends were trimmed by 5 bases and 8 bases, with 18 bases remaining between them.

The CDR3: CASSPTGTGEDEQYF. CDR3 DNA sequence: TGCGCCAGCAGCCCCACCGGGACAGGGGAGGACGAGCAGTACTTC. This rearrangement joins TRBV4-3 to TRBJ2-7; 10 bases agree with TRBD1. Trimming cost V 4 bases and J 5 bases; bases outside gene matches: 8. The CDR3 consists of 15 residues. The V gene's germline CDR1 is LGHNA and CDR2 YSLEER.

This clonotype was recorded a few times. The chain carries TRBV7-2 and TRBJ2-1; a weak D match, TRBD2 (5 bases). The CDR3 is 10 residues long. Germline CDR1 and CDR2: SGHTA and FQGNSA. The V and J ends lost 8 bases and 10 bases respectively, with 9 bases between them. CDR3 sequence (DNA): TGTGCCAGCCTCGGCGGGGAGCAGTTCTTC. Protein: CASLGGEQFF. Based on the CDR3 plus reference TRBV7-2 and TRBJ2-1, the full variable domain is GAGVSQSPSNKVTEKGKDVELRCDPISGHTALYWYRQSLGQGLEFLIYFQGNSAPDKSGLPSDRFSAERTGGSVSTLTIQRTQQEDSAVYLCASLGGEQFFGPGTRLTVL.

This clonotype was counted between two and nine times. The chain is built from TRBV20-1 and TRBJ2-2, with D possibly called TRBD1 or TRBD2 (6 bases each). The CDR3 spans 14 residues. V dropped 1 base and J dropped 6 bases, with 12 bases sitting between them. Germline lookup yields CDR1 DFQATT and CDR2 SNEGSKA (reference sequence). The CDR3 DNA reads as TGCAGTGCTAGAGGGGGGGCTGTGTCCGGGGAGCTGTTTTTT. It translates to CSARGGAVSGELFF.

This clonotype has more than one count but fewer than ten. The chain recombines TRBV4-3 with TRBJ2-1; 7 nucleotides match TRBD2. Germline V gene sequence: CDR1 LGHNA, CDR2 YSLEER. This CDR3 contains 16 residues. J was trimmed by 3 bases and V by 0 bases; bases with no gene match: 5. The CDR3 nucleotides read TGCGCCAGCAGCCAAGAATCAGCGGGACTCTACAATGAGCAGTTCTTC. Its translation: CASSQESAGLYNEQFF.

In its sample, this clonotype was seen many times. The chain uses TRBV7-6 and TRBJ2-3, with unresolved D. The CDR3 contains 13 residues. V was shortened by 7 bases and J by 2 bases, with 10 bases between the two germline ends. CDR1 and CDR2 (germline): SGHVS, FNYEAQ. CDR3 protein: CASISANTDTQYF. Written as DNA, the CDR3 is TGTGCCAGCATCTCTGCAAACACAGATACGCAGTATTTT.

The table lists this clonotype with many counts. The rearrangement joins TRBV29-1 to TRBJ2-7; D ambiguous. CDR3 length: 13 residues. CDR1 is SQVTM, CDR2 ANQGSEA, per germline. The V gene lost 4 bases and the J gene lost 5 bases, with 15 bases spanning the gap. The CDR3 region has the DNA TGCAGCGTTGTGGCGGAGAGCAGCCACGAGCAGTACTTC. Its protein product is CSVVAESSHEQYF.

This clonotype was seen more than once but under ten times. The rearrangement joins TRBV12-3 or TRBV12-4 to TRBJ2-1, with a possible D match to TRBD2 (7 bases). The CDR3 sequence is 18 residues long. V lost 3 bases and J lost 8, with 26 bases in between. In DNA, the CDR3 is TGTGCCAGCAGTTTGGCATCCGGGGGGCCGCGCCTACTCGATGAGCAGTTCTTC. As protein: CASSLASGGPRLLDEQFF.

V and J are TRBV12-3 or TRBV12-4 and TRBJ2-1; D is perhaps TRBD1 (5 bases). The CDR3 loop spans 13 amino acids. V lost 6 bases and J 5 bases, leaving 11 bases between the germline ends. The CDR3 loop is CASRPETDNEQFF. CDR3 in DNA: TGTGCCAGCAGACCGGAGACAGACAATGAGCAGTTCTTC.

This clonotype came up a few times. The chain combines TRBV4-3 with TRBJ2-7, with TRBD2 matching over 9 bases. The CDR3 is 15 residues long. Trimming at V came to 1 base and at J to 3 bases, leaving 4 bases not matched to a gene. Germline V gene sequence: CDR1 LGHNA, CDR2 YSLEER. The CDR3 nucleotides are TGCGCCAGCAGCCAAGGGACTAGCGCCTTCTACGAGCAGTACTTC. It yields the protein CASSQGTSAFYEQYF.

The gene calls are TRBV6-5 and TRBJ2-3; D is undetermined. Trimming removed 1 base from V and 6 bases from J, with 14 bases in between. From germline, CDR1 is MNHEY and CDR2 SVGAGI. CDR3 length: 15 amino acids. CDR3 sequence reads: CASSYYPTIRDTQYF. As DNA, the CDR3 is TGTGCCAGCAGTTACTACCCCACCATAAGGGATACGCAGTATTTT.